This T cell receptor beta chain was identified in a study of T cells after yellow fever vaccination (dated by TCRdb to between 2017 and 2020). Some background on the complete study: The SMART-Seq v4 Ultra Low Input RNA kit was used to prepare libraries from fractions with low cell numbers. Two healthy male donors, one aged 18 to 30 and one aged 30 to 39 years, made up the cohort. Bulk TCR alpha and beta repertoires were sequenced longitudinally to track T-cell clones before and after primary and booster YFV17D yellow fever vaccination. Blood samples were taken at several timepoints before and after primary and secondary immunization, and bulk PBMC replicates and cell subsets were isolated.

Sample treatment or condition, as interpreted from the label and publication: live attenuated yellow fever vaccine strain. At every blood-draw timepoint, two biological replicates of bulk PBMCs were collected. A standard Ficoll-Paque protocol was used to isolate PBMCs from peripheral blood. TriZol was used to extract RNA from bulk PBMCs, CD4 and CD8 fractions, and dextramer-positive and dextramer-negative fractions. CDR1 and CDR2 are read off the germline V gene (reference sequence) as DFQATT and SNEGSKA. V loses 5 bases at its end and J loses 6 bases; junction bases beyond the gene matches: 13. The CDR3 numbers 16 residues from cysteine through phenylalanine. Only CDR3 DNA is held: 48 bases, read in frame from base 1. This clonotype appeared a few times. It lacks a known antigen. No base-level quality is on record; no much larger clone is a single base apart. TCR cDNA was made using 5'RACE template switching, a step that added a universal primer site and unique molecular identifiers. cDNA synthesis was primed from both the TCR alpha and TCR beta constant segments. Library amplification used two PCR steps, and the second PCR step added sample barcodes and sequencing adapters. Sequencing of the libraries was done on either Illumina HiSeq 2500 (2x100 bp) or NovaSeq (2x150 bp). As for the original processing: Demultiplexing of reads and collapsing into UMI consensus sequences were performed with MIGEC, and V(D)J alignment was carried out with MiXCR. Clonotypes responding to the vaccine were identified with edgeR on replicate PBMC samples, with the criteria of FDR below 0.01 and a log2 fold change above 5 up to day 15. Each bulk clonotype received a CD4 or CD8 identity based on whether the sequenced CD4 or CD8 repertoire contained that clonotype at higher abundance. TCRdb reanalyzed the raw reads on its own, using fastp at Q25 for trimming and MiXCR for clone calling, and kept in-frame beta chains. Records with the same CDR3 protein are collapsed into one entry carrying the most frequent genes and DNA. The V and J calls, along with clone size, are taken from TCRdb and not from the paper's own processing. This sample holds a few hundred thousand distinct CDR3 sequences; less than 20% were observed only once. The top ten clones comprise roughly a sixth of the sample.

Broader findings and caveats from the paper: A small share of clonotypes occurred in both CD4 and CD8 compartments, likely arising from convergent recombination. Compared with the primary T-cell response, the secondary T-cell response was faster but weaker, reaching its peak on day 5 rather than on day 15. FACS-sorted repertoires could contain abundant contaminating clonotypes from the bulk population, so computational filtering was required. The study included only a couple of donors, which limits how far the findings can be generalized. After the booster, most of the clones that had expanded following primary vaccination were detected again (approximately 95% of CD4 and around 90% of CD8), which suggests that memory was broadly maintained.

This TCR was sampled from a man younger than 35 who received the YFV17D yellow fever vaccine. The V and J segments used are TRBV20-1 and TRBJ2-3; TRBD1 agrees with 11 junctional bases. The sequences come from PBMCs, collected less than 6 days after the first yellow fever vaccination. This receptor carries the CDR3 CSASTPGQGVLDTQYF. The nucleotides are TGCAGTGCTTCCACCCCGGGACAGGGGGTTTTGGATACGCAGTATTTT.